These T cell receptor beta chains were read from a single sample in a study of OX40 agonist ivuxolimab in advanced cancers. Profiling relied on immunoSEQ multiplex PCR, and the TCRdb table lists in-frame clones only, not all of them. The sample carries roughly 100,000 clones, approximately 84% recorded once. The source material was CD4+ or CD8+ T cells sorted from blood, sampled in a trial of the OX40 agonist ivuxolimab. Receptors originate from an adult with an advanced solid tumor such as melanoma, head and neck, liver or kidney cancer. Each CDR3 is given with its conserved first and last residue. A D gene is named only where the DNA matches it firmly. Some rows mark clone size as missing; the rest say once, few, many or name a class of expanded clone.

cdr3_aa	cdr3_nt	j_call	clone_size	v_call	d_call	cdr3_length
CASSPRGQGKSGNTIYF	TGTGCCAGCAGCCCTCGGGGACAGGGGAAATCTGGAAACACCATATATTTT	TRBJ1-3	-	TRBV7-6	TRBD1	17
CASSVHTGPKQETQYF	TGTGCCAGCAGCGTTCATACAGGGCCCAAACAAGAGACCCAGTACTTC	TRBJ2-5	-	TRBV7-9	-	16
CASGSGTGSYEQYF	TGTGCTAGTGGATCCGGGACAGGAAGCTACGAGCAGTACTTC	TRBJ2-7	once	TRBV12-5	TRBD1	14
CASTLGQGRGYTF	TGTGCCAGTACCCTGGGACAGGGGCGGGGCTACACCTTC	TRBJ1-2	-	TRBV19	TRBD1	13
CASSARQFSSTDTQYF	TGTGCCAGCAGCGCGAGACAGTTCAGTAGCACAGATACGCAGTATTTT	TRBJ2-3	-	TRBV11-2	-	16
CASRDSGTGNEQFF	TGCGCCAGCCGGGATAGCGGGACGGGCAATGAGCAGTTCTTC	TRBJ2-1	-	TRBV5-1	TRBD2	14
CASSLGPANNSPLHF	TGTGCCAGCAGCTTAGGGCCAGCTAATAATTCACCCCTCCACTTT	TRBJ1-6	-	TRBV11-2	-	15
CASSFTQGAGETQYF	TGCGCCAGCAGCTTTACCCAGGGGGCAGGGGAGACCCAGTACTTC	TRBJ2-5	-	TRBV5-1	TRBD1	15
CASSLAQAGSGNTIYF	TGTGCCAGCAGCTTAGCGCAAGCTGGGTCTGGAAACACCATATATTTT	TRBJ1-3	few	TRBV7-9	-	16
CASSKRPEAFF	TGTGCCAGCAGCAAACGTCCTGAAGCTTTCTTT	TRBJ1-1	-	TRBV21-1	-	11
CASSLSSGWQSPLHF	TGTGCCAGCAGCTTATCATCTGGGTGGCAATCACCCCTCCACTTT	TRBJ1-6	-	TRBV7-2	-	15
CASSLGGRAPNYYEQYF	TGTGCCAGCAGTTTGGGTGGCAGGGCGCCTAACTACTACGAGCAGTACTTC	TRBJ2-7	once	TRBV27	-	17
CASSLAGTGVSPLHF	TGTGCCAGCAGCTTGGCCGGGACTGGGGTGTCACCCCTCCACTTT	TRBJ1-6	-	TRBV5-6	-	15
CASSYGLAGSYEQYF	TGTGCCAGCAGCTATGGACTAGCGGGATCCTACGAGCAGTACTTC	TRBJ2-7	-	TRBV27	TRBD2	15
CASSQGTGYGYTF	TGTGCCAGCTCACAGGGAACAGGGTATGGCTACACCTTC	TRBJ1-2	-	TRBV18	-	13